This T cell receptor beta chain is drawn from a study of T cell responses to AZD1222 COVID-19 vaccine. Points from the study as a whole: At baseline, seropositivity was found in only a handful of AZD1222 recipients.

Germline loops: CDR1 PRHDT, CDR2 FYEKMQ (reference sequence). This CDR3 is 15 amino acids long. The V and J ends lost 5 bases and 0 bases respectively, with 11 bases between them. Comment on this clone: The antigen remains undetermined.

Profiling relied on immunoSEQ multiplex PCR, and the TCRdb table lists in-frame clones only, not all of them. Of 150,000 or so clones listed, about 90% were seen once; the top ten hold under 4%. This clonotype originated in an adult in good health. Sequenced here: peripheral blood, sampled on day 0 of AZD1222 vaccination. The chain links TRBV13 to TRBJ2-1, with D maybe TRBD2 (5 bases). CDR3 sequence (DNA): TGTGCCAGCAGCGGCCCGGGGATCTCCTACAATGAGCAGTTCTTC. Translation: CASSGPGISYNEQFF.